This T cell receptor (beta chain) was captured in a study of T cells in Graves' hyperthyroidism and ophthalmopathy. This clonotype has a count of ten or more. Authors of the study amplified TCR beta CDR3 regions from RNA transcripts. During a first-round RT-PCR of the TCR CDR3, the HTBI primer set was used. TCRdb called the multiplex PCR reads again in MiXCR, with one record for every CDR3 protein. The sample carries approximately 200,000 distinct CDR3 sequences, 15% to 20% recorded once. With a duration under 2 months, the hyperthyroidism was newly diagnosed in patients aged 18 to 65. Looked up from germline, CDR1 is SGHTA and CDR2 is FQGNSA. V dropped 9 bases and J dropped 2; count of bases not matched to a gene: 4. CDR3 length: 13 amino acids.

The sequence derives from a middle-aged man with Graves' hyperthyroidism. Sequenced sample: blood. The V call is TRBV7-2, the J call TRBJ2-5, with TRBD1 identical over 9 bases. The CDR3 region is CASGQGRQETQYF. The CDR3 coding sequence is TGTGCCAGTGGACAGGGGAGGCAAGAGACCCAGTACTTC.